The source of this TCR beta chain is a study of T cells after yellow fever vaccination. Regarding the study as a whole: Weaker overall was a secondary response that nonetheless peaked faster, on day 5 versus 15. Contaminants from the bulk population, in the form of abundant clonotypes, could be found in FACS-sorted repertoires.

This clonotype has ten or more counts. Its target is not known. For TCR, cDNA came from 5'RACE template switching, which added a universal primer site and UMIs. TCRdb reanalysed the 5' RACE reads using MiXCR and keeps one entry per CDR3 protein. The sample comprises hundreds of thousands of distinct CDR3 sequences, roughly 12% of which are singletons, and 15% rests with the top ten. The junction had 13 bases not matched to a gene; V was cut back by 7 bases and J by 9 bases. Germline V lookup: CDR1 SGHVS, CDR2 FQNEAQ. The CDR3 sequence is 15 residues long. The specimen comprised PBMCs, sampled on the day of the yellow fever booster vaccination. The receptor was derived from a man between 25 and 39 years old who received the YFV17D yellow fever vaccine. The V gene is TRBV7-8, the J gene TRBJ2-5; 11 bases fit TRBD2. The CDR3 region has the DNA TGTGCCAGCACCCCAAGGACTAGCGGGCTCCGGGCCCAGTACTTC. Its protein is CASTPRTSGLRAQYF.